These 25 T cell receptor beta chains were all obtained from the same sample, sequenced in a study of blood T cell repertoires in COVID-19. Some clones are missing from TCRdb's copy, which holds only in-frame ones; the method was immunoSEQ multiplex PCR. The repertoire holds 120,000 to 150,000 clones, with more than 75% as singletons. Sample: peripheral blood. The source of these receptors is a human donor with acute or convalescent COVID-19. The donor label of this sample is uncertain.

This chain links TRBV12-5 with TRBJ1-2, with D possibly TRBD1 on 5 matching bases. Looked up from germline, CDR1 is LGHNT and CDR2 is FRNRAP. CDR3 length: 12 amino acids. Trimming pared 3 bases from V and 14 bases from J, leaving 16 bases between. The CDR3 bases are TGTGCTAGTGGTTTTTTTGGGACCGCGGGGACCTTC. Translated, it gives CASGFFGTAGTF.

This rearrangement joins TRBV5-4 to TRBJ1-1; a possible D gene is TRBD1 (6 bases). Germline-derived CDR1 and CDR2 are SGHNT and YYREEE (reference sequence). Trimming left V 4 bases short and J 2 bases short, with 12 bases between. The CDR3 extends over 14 amino acids. CDR3 loop: CASSRTARNTEAFF. The CDR3 nucleotides read TGTGCCAGCAGCAGGACAGCGAGAAACACTGAAGCTTTCTTT.

The chain links TRBV6-2 or TRBV6-3 to TRBJ1-5; TRBD1 matches 8 bases. J was trimmed by 7 bases and V by 6 bases; bases with no gene match: 5. CDR1 is MNHEY, CDR2 SVGEGT, per germline. The CDR3 consists of 13 residues. In nucleotides, the CDR3 is TGTGCCAGCAGCCGACAGGGGCGGCAGCCCCAGCATTTT. It encodes CASSRQGRQPQHF.

The V and J genes are TRBV7-3 and TRBJ2-6; TRBD2 is a possible D gene (5 bases). The V end lost 1 base, the J end lost 0 bases, and 10 bases lay between the germline ends. The CDR3 totals 17 residues. Germline V gene lookup returns CDR1 SGHTA and CDR2 FQGTGA. The chain's CDR3 is CASSLRRMGSGANVLTF. The CDR3 nucleotides read TGTGCCAGCAGCTTAAGGAGGATGGGCTCTGGGGCCAACGTCCTGACTTTC. Drawing the rest from reference TRBV7-3 and TRBJ2-6, the complete variable domain is GAGVSQTPSNKVTEKGKYVELRCDPISGHTALYWYRQSLGQGPEFLIYFQGTGAADDSGLPNDRFFAVRPEGSVSTLKIQRTERGDSAVYLCASSLRRMGSGANVLTFGAGSRLTVL.

This clone was observed a handful of times. This chain links TRBV4-1 with TRBJ2-7, with 7 bases lining up with TRBD1. The CDR3 is 18 amino acids. V trimming: 0 bases; J trimming: 2 bases; junction bases outside the gene matches: 13. CDR1 and CDR2 from the germline V gene are MGHRA and YSYEKL. This CDR3 reads CASSQDQTPGTVAYEQYF. CDR3 nucleotide sequence: TGCGCCAGCAGCCAAGACCAAACACCCGGGACAGTTGCCTACGAGCAGTACTTC.

The chain combines TRBV2 with TRBJ1-5; D unresolved. This CDR3 has 13 residues. Looked up from germline, CDR1 is SNHLY and CDR2 is FYNNEI. V was shortened by 7 bases and J by 0 bases, with 7 bases between the two germline ends. The CDR3 region has the DNA TGTGCCAGCACCCGGGATAGCAATCAGCCCCAGCATTTT. It encodes CASTRDSNQPQHF.

The V gene is TRBV5-1, the J gene TRBJ2-7; 8 bases match TRBD2. Germline trimming cut 6 bases from V and 2 bases from J; bases unmatched to any gene: 10. The CDR3 extends over 15 amino acids. In germline, CDR1 is SGHRS, CDR2 YFSETQ. CDR3 in DNA: TGCGCCAGCAATTACGGCAGCGGGGGCGCCTACGAGCAGTACTTC. The encoded protein is CASNYGSGGAYEQYF.

This chain links TRBV6-6 with TRBJ1-4; 10 bases align to TRBD1. V shed 5 bases, J shed 8 bases, and the junction held 11 bases outside the gene matches. The germline V gene encodes CDR1 MNHNY and CDR2 SVGAGI (reference sequence). This CDR3 comprises 16 residues. CDR3 amino acids: CASSRSSGQGPEKLFF. In DNA, the CDR3 is TGTGCCAGCAGTCGATCATCGGGACAGGGGCCCGAAAAACTGTTTTTT.

The chain uses TRBV9 and TRBJ2-5; 8 positions match TRBD2. The germline gives CDR1 SGDLS, CDR2 YYNGEE. CDR3 length: 16 residues. V shed 0 bases, J shed 5 bases, and the junction held 9 bases outside the gene matches. CDR3 sequence (DNA): TGTGCCAGCAGCGTAGGGGCTAGCGGGTCACGGGAGACCCAGTACTTC. Translation: CASSVGASGSRETQYF.

The rearrangement links TRBV5-1 to TRBJ2-3, with D perhaps TRBD2 (6 bases). Germline V gene sequence: CDR1 SGHRS, CDR2 YFSETQ. V lost 0 bases, J lost 2 bases, and 16 bases lay in between. This CDR3 is built from 17 residues. The CDR3 coding sequence is TGCGCCAGCAGCTTGGGTTCTGCGGGGCCCCCCACAGATACGCAGTATTTT. Protein sequence: CASSLGSAGPPTDTQYF.

In DNA form, the CDR3 reads TGTGCCAGCAGCTTAGCGGGACAGCAGGAAAAACTGTTTTTT. It is translated as CASSLAGQQEKLFF. The rearrangement uses TRBV11-1 and TRBJ1-4, with TRBD1 identical over 7 bases. Germline assignment: CDR1 SGHAT and CDR2 FQDESV (reference sequence). V dropped 0 bases and J dropped 8; count of bases not matched to a gene: 3. The CDR3 contains 14 residues.

The gene calls are TRBV7-2 and TRBJ2-1, with 9 bases that match TRBD1. Germline trimming cut 6 bases from V and 6 bases from J; bases unmatched to any gene: 12. CDR1 is SGHTA and CDR2 is FQGNSA in the germline V gene. There are 16 residues in the CDR3. The CDR3: CASSRDRAMRSNEQFF. The DNA for the CDR3 is TGTGCCAGCAGTAGGGACAGGGCAATGAGGTCCAATGAGCAGTTCTTC. Full variable domain (remainder filled in from reference TRBV7-2 and TRBJ2-1): GAGVSQSPSNKVTEKGKDVELRCDPISGHTALYWYRQSLGQGLEFLIYFQGNSAPDKSGLPSDRFSAERTGGSVSTLTIQRTQQEDSAVYLCASSRDRAMRSNEQFFGPGTRLTVL.

The chain employs TRBV12-5 and TRBJ1-1; perhaps TRBD1 as D (6 bases). CDR3 length: 13 amino acids. Trimming cost V 6 bases and J 4 bases, with 12 bases left between them. CDR1 is LGHNT and CDR2 is FRNRAP in the germline V gene. CDR3 nucleotide sequence: TGTGCTAGTGGAGGAGGGGGGGTCACTGAAGCTTTCTTT. This encodes CASGGGGVTEAFF.

V usage is TRBV5-1 and J usage is TRBJ2-5; D might be TRBD1 (6 bases). The germline V gene encodes CDR1 SGHRS and CDR2 YFSETQ. The CDR3 contains 16 residues. V lost 4 bases and J 5 bases, leaving 21 bases between the germline ends. The CDR3 here is CASSPTSVGAQETQYF. The CDR3 DNA is TGCGCCAGCAGCCCCACCTCCGTGGGGGCTCAGGAGACCCAGTACTTC.

J is TRBJ1-2 and V is TRBV7-9, with no clear D. The V gene's germline CDR1 is SEHNR and CDR2 FQNEAQ (reference sequence). This CDR3 spans 12 amino acids. V was shortened by 7 bases and J by 5 bases, with 11 bases between the two germline ends. The CDR3 DNA reads TGTGCCAGCATGCCGCCAGGATATGGCTACACCTTC. Translation: CASMPPGYGYTF.

This chain links TRBV7-9 with TRBJ2-1; 12 positions agree with TRBD2. The CDR3 extends over 15 amino acids. Trimming removed 5 bases from V and 8 bases from J; junction bases left unmatched: 7. Germline assignment: CDR1 SEHNR and CDR2 FQNEAQ (reference sequence). CDR3 sequence: CASSLTSGGLHEQFF. As DNA, the CDR3 is TGTGCCAGCAGCCTGACTAGCGGGGGTCTACATGAGCAGTTCTTC.

This sequence joins TRBV28 and TRBJ1-6; D ambiguous. V dropped 7 bases and J dropped 0 bases, with 10 bases sitting between them. Germline V gives CDR1 MDHEN, CDR2 SYDVKM. CDR3 size: 15 residues. This CDR3 reads CASMSGSSYNSPLHF. The CDR3 DNA reads as TGTGCCAGCATGAGTGGGAGCTCCTATAATTCACCCCTCCACTTT.

J is TRBJ2-5 and V is TRBV19; TRBD2 might be the D (5 bases). Deletions cut 3 bases from V and 7 bases from J, with 9 bases between. The CDR3 is 12 amino acids. Germline CDR1 LNHDA, CDR2 SQIVND (reference sequence). The CDR3 DNA reads TGTGCCAGTAGTATGGTACGGGGGACCCAGTACTTC. This translates into CASSMVRGTQYF.

CDR3 coding DNA: TGTGCCAGCAGCTTGATACAGGGGGCGAGGACCGGGGAGCTGTTTTTT. Amino acid sequence: CASSLIQGARTGELFF. The chain combines TRBV5-6 with TRBJ2-2; 9 bases agree with TRBD1. Trimming at V came to 1 base and at J to 5 bases, leaving 6 bases not matched to a gene. The CDR3 runs to 16 residues. Looked up from germline, CDR1 is SGHDT and CDR2 is YYEEEE.

The chain uses TRBV6-5 and TRBJ1-5, with no clear D. The CDR3 loop spans 15 amino acids. The V end was cut by 7 bases, the J end by 4 bases, with 17 bases between. Germline V gives CDR1 MNHEY, CDR2 SVGAGI. CDR3 protein: CASKSSGKLNQPQHF. The CDR3 DNA reads as TGTGCCAGCAAAAGCTCCGGGAAGCTGAATCAGCCCCAGCATTTT.

The chain uses TRBV19 and TRBJ1-1; D possibly corresponds to TRBD1 (5 bases). V was pared by 3 bases and J by 3 bases, with 11 bases between. The germline gives CDR1 LNHDA, CDR2 SQIVND (reference sequence). There are 14 residues in the CDR3. The CDR3 protein is CASSISDSHTEAFF. CDR3 DNA sequence: TGTGCCAGTAGTATTTCTGACAGTCACACTGAAGCTTTCTTT. The whole variable domain, filled in from reference TRBV19 and TRBJ1-1, reads DGGITQSPKYLFRKEGQNVTLSCEQNLNHDAMYWYRQDPGQGLRLIYYSQIVNDFQKGDIAEGYSVSREKKESFPLTVTSAQKNPTAFYLCASSISDSHTEAFFGQGTRLTVV.

The chain links TRBV5-1 to TRBJ1-2; 8 nucleotides match TRBD1. The V and J ends lost 3 bases and 2 bases, in that order; junction bases with no gene match: 3. The CDR3 sequence is 14 residues long. Germline V gene data show CDR1 as SGHRS and CDR2 as YFSETQ. Here the CDR3 DNA reads TGCGCCAGCAGCTCAGGACAGGGCAACTATGGCTACACCTTC. It yields the protein CASSSGQGNYGYTF.

The chain recombines TRBV7-2 with TRBJ1-3; perhaps TRBD1 as D (5 bases). V was shortened by 2 bases and J by 0 bases, with 11 bases between the two germline ends. The germline V gene encodes CDR1 SGHTA and CDR2 FQGNSA. There are 16 residues in the CDR3. CDR3 region: CASSLLQGFSGNTIYF. CDR3 bases: TGTGCCAGCAGCTTATTGCAGGGATTCTCTGGAAACACCATATATTTT.

V gene TRBV5-6 combines with J gene TRBJ2-2; TRBD1 aligns across 9 bases. The CDR3 is 16 amino acids. Germline CDR1 and CDR2: SGHDT and YYEEEE. With V trimmed by 1 base and J by 4 bases, 5 bases remained unmatched. This CDR3 is CASSLIGTGRTGELFF. Here the CDR3 DNA reads TGTGCCAGCAGCTTGATCGGGACAGGGCGCACCGGGGAGCTGTTTTTT.

This clone was seen a handful of times. The chain combines TRBV3-1 (or the pseudogene TRBV3-2) with TRBJ2-3; 11 nucleotides agree with TRBD2. The CDR3 length is 17 residues. The trim removed 6 bases at V and 2 bases at J, leaving 10 bases unmatched. CDR1 LGHDT and CDR2 YNNKEL come from the germline V gene (reference sequence). CDR3 residues: CASSHPSGGKPTDTQYF. The CDR3 DNA reads TGTGCCAGCAGTCACCCTAGCGGGGGGAAACCCACAGATACGCAGTATTTT.